These 13 T cell receptor beta chains were all obtained from the same sample, sequenced in a study of identical twins. TCRdb passed the 5' RACE reads through MiXCR, listing each CDR3 protein once. The sample records around 450,000 distinct CDR3 sequences, 13% to 15% being singletons. This same sample was also part of a study on yellow fever vaccine responses in identical twins.

What was sequenced was CD4+ T cells sorted from blood. The receptors were gathered from a woman aged 18-29 years in good health.

This sequence joins TRBV7-2 and TRBJ2-1; D possibly corresponds to TRBD2 (5 bases). Germline loops: CDR1 SGHTA, CDR2 FQGNSA. The V gene lost 0 bases and the J gene lost 7 bases, with 7 bases spanning the gap. The CDR3 extends over 13 amino acids. CDR3 sequence (DNA): TGTGCCAGCAGCTTAGCGGACTGGAATGAGCAGTTCTTC. This encodes CASSLADWNEQFF.

This clonotype was detected a few times. The V gene is TRBV20-1, the J gene TRBJ2-7; the D gene is possibly TRBD2 (6 bases). The CDR3 has 15 residues. Germline V gene sequence: CDR1 DFQATT, CDR2 SNEGSKA (reference sequence). Trimming left V 8 bases short and J 7 bases short, with 27 bases between. The CDR3: CSYDRLGGAGWEQYF. The DNA for the CDR3 is TGCAGTTACGACCGGTTAGGCGGGGCCGGGTGGGAGCAGTACTTC.

This clonotype has a handful of counts. The rearrangement uses TRBV5-1 and TRBJ2-7; TRBD2 might be the D (5 bases). Germline lookup yields CDR1 SGHRS and CDR2 YFSETQ. The V and J ends lost 0 bases and 2 bases respectively, with 9 bases between them. This CDR3 is built from 14 residues. CDR3: CASSLDPGTYEQYF. The CDR3, as DNA: TGCGCCAGCAGCTTGGATCCGGGGACCTACGAGCAGTACTTC. The whole variable domain, filled in from reference TRBV5-1 and TRBJ2-7, reads KAGVTQTPRYLIKTRGQQVTLSCSPISGHRSVSWYQQTPGQGLQFLFEYFSETQRNKGNFPGRFSGRQFSNSRSEMNVSTLELGDSALYLCASSLDPGTYEQYFGPGTRLTVT.

The chain combines TRBV5-5 with TRBJ1-6, with a weak D call TRBD1 (5 bases). The V gene's germline CDR1 is SGHKS and CDR2 YYEKEE (reference sequence). The germline V and J ends were trimmed by 2 bases and 9 bases, with 15 bases remaining between them. The CDR3 is 15 amino acids. The CDR3 DNA reads as TGTGCCAGCAGCTTTGACAGTGAGGAGGGTTCACCCCTCCACTTT. Protein: CASSFDSEEGSPLHF.

The chain employs TRBV24-1 and TRBJ2-2; 8 bases line up with TRBD1. The CDR3 runs to 16 residues. Germline lookup yields CDR1 KGHDR and CDR2 SFDVKD. Trimming at V came to 8 bases and at J to 1 base, leaving 8 bases not matched to a gene. The CDR3 DNA follows: TGTGCCACCATGAGTACCGGGACAGGGAACACCGGGGAGCTGTTTTTT. Protein product: CATMSTGTGNTGELFF.

The count of this clonotype is one. V gene TRBV6-5 combines with J gene TRBJ2-5, with TRBD1 matching over 8 bases. The CDR3 runs 15 residues. With 2 bases clipped from V and 5 bases from J, the junction kept 7 bases outside the gene matches. The germline CDR1 and CDR2 sequences are MNHEY and SVGAGI. CDR3 DNA: TGTGCCAGCAGTTACCGGGGACAGGTTGGGGAGACCCAGTACTTC. It is translated as CASSYRGQVGETQYF.

V gene TRBV11-2 combines with J gene TRBJ2-1, with 7 bases that match TRBD2. Germline lookup yields CDR1 SGHAT and CDR2 FQNNGV. There are 15 residues in the CDR3. V shed 5 bases and J 1 base; nucleotides not matched to a gene: 5. CDR3 sequence reads: CASSRAGTSYNEQFF. The CDR3 DNA is TGTGCCAGCAGCCGAGCGGGGACGTCCTACAATGAGCAGTTCTTC.

This clonotype appeared once. The rearrangement joins TRBV24-1 to TRBJ2-1, with D unresolved. This CDR3 comprises 11 residues. Trimming removed 3 bases from V and 8 bases from J, with 4 bases in between. Per germline, CDR1 KGHDR and CDR2 SFDVKD. The CDR3 loop is CATSDGDEQFF. CDR3 bases: TGTGCCACCAGTGATGGGGATGAGCAGTTCTTC.

This clonotype has only a few counts. The chain combines TRBV5-1 with TRBJ2-7, with D uncertain. Between the trimmed V and J ends, which lost 2 bases and 0 bases, there was a span of 9 bases. The CDR3 length is 14 residues. Germline V lookup: CDR1 SGHRS, CDR2 YFSETQ. CDR3 DNA sequence: TGCGCCAGCAGCTTTGCTCCGAGCTCCTACGAGCAGTACTTC. The encoded protein is CASSFAPSSYEQYF.

The chain joins TRBV19 to TRBJ2-2; D gene ambiguous. The CDR3 spans 15 residues. The germline CDR1 and CDR2 sequences are LNHDA and SQIVND (reference sequence). V was shortened by 2 bases and J by 0 bases, with 7 bases between the two germline ends. DNA of the CDR3: TGTGCCAGTAGTATAAACAGCGCGAACACCGGGGAGCTGTTTTTT. It yields the protein CASSINSANTGELFF.

The chain is built from TRBV9 and TRBJ2-6, with 8 bases lining up with TRBD1. Germline trimming cut 4 bases from V and 0 bases from J; bases unmatched to any gene: 12. This CDR3 is built from 19 residues. Per the germline V gene, CDR1 is SGDLS and CDR2 is YYNGEE. The CDR3 sequence: CASSLSGTGLFSGANVLTF. CDR3 nucleotide sequence: TGTGCCAGCAGCCTCTCCGGGACAGGACTATTCTCTGGGGCCAACGTCCTGACTTTC.

The CDR3 bases are TGTGCCAGCAGTTTAGCCCTCCAGGACTATAGCAATCAGCCCCAGCATTTT. Translation gives CASSLALQDYSNQPQHF. The chain combines TRBV12-3 or TRBV12-4 with TRBJ1-5, with D uncertain. This CDR3 has 17 residues. Trimming stripped 0 bases from V and 0 bases from J, with 12 bases between.

This clonotype was seen a few times. V usage is TRBV2 and J usage is TRBJ2-7; D remains unclear. This CDR3 region has 15 residues. The ends were cut back, 3 bases at V and 0 bases at J, with 12 bases in the middle. Germline V lookup: CDR1 SNHLY, CDR2 FYNNEI. The CDR3 DNA sequence: TGTGCCAGCAGTGATAAAACGGTGGGCTCCTACGAGCAGTACTTC. Translating gives CASSDKTVGSYEQYF.